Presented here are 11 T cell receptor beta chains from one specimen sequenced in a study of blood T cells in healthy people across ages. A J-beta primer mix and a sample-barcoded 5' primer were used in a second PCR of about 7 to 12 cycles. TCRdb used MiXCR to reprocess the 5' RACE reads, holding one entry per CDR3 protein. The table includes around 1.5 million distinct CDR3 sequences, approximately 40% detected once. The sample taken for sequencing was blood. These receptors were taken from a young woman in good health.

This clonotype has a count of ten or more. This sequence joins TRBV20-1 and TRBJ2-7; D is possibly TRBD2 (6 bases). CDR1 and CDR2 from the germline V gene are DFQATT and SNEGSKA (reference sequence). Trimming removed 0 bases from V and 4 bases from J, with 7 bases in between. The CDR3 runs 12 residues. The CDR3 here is CSARDGGYEQYF. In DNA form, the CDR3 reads TGCAGTGCTAGAGATGGGGGGTACGAGCAGTACTTC.

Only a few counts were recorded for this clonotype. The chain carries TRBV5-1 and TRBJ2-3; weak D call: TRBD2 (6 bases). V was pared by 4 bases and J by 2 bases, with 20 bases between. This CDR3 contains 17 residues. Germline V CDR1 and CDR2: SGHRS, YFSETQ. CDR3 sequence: CASSLVVRRDFTDTQYF. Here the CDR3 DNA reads TGCGCCAGCAGCCTAGTTGTAAGGCGGGATTTCACAGATACGCAGTATTTT.

The CDR3 region is CASSETLAGGSTQYF. CDR3 DNA sequence: TGTGCCAGCAGTGAAACACTAGCGGGGGGCTCGACCCAGTACTTC. This chain connects TRBV6-1 to TRBJ2-5, with TRBD2 matching over 12 bases. V lost 2 bases and J lost 7; bases outside the gene matches: 5. The CDR3 totals 15 residues. Germline V CDR1 and CDR2: MNHNS, SASEGT.

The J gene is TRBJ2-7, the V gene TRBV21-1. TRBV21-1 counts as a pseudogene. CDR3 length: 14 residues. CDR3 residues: CASSTSDSSYEQYF. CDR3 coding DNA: TGTGCCAGCAGCACCTCGGACAGTTCCTACGAGCAGTACTTC.

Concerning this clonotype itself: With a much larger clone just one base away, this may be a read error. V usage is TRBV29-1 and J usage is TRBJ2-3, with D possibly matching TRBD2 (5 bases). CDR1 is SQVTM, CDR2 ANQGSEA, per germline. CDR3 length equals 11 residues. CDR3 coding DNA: TGCAGCTGGCGGGTGGCAGATACGCGGTATTTT. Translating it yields CSWRVADTRYF.

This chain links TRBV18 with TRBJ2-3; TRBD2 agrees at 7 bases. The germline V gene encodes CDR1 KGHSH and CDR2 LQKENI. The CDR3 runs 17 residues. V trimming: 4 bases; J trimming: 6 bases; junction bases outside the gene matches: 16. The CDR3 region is CASSLSGLVKLSDTQYF. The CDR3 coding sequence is TGTGCCAGCTCACTCTCCGGACTAGTTAAATTGTCGGATACGCAGTATTTT.

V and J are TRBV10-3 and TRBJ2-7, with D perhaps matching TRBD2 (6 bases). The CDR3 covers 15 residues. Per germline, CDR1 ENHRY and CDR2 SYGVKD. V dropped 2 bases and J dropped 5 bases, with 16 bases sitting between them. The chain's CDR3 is CAISEGGLELHEQYF. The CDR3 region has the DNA TGTGCCATCAGTGAGGGGGGACTGGAGCTCCACGAGCAGTACTTC.

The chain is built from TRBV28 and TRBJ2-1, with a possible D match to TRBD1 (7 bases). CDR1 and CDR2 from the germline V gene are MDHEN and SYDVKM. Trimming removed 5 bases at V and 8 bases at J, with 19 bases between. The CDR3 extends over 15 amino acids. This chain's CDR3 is CASSTTGAGKDEQFF. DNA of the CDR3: TGTGCCAGCAGTACTACAGGGGCGGGAAAGGATGAGCAGTTCTTC.

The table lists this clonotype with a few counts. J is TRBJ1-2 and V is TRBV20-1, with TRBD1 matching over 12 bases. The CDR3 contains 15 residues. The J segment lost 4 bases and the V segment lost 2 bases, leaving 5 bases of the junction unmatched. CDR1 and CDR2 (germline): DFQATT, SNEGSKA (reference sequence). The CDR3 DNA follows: TGCAGTGCTAGACGGGGACAGGGGGCTACCTATGGCTACACCTTC. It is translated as CSARRGQGATYGYTF.

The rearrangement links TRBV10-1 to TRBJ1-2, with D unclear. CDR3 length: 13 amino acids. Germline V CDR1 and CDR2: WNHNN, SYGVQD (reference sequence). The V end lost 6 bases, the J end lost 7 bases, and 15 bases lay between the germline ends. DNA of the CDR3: TGCGCCAGCAGCCCTGACACGGTTTTTGGCTACACCTTC. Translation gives CASSPDTVFGYTF.

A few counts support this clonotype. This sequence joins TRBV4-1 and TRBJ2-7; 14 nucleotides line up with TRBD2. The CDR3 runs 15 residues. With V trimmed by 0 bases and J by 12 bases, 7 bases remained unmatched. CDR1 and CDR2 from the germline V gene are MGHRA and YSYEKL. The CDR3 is CASSQEGTSGGHPYF. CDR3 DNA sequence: TGCGCCAGCAGCCAAGAAGGGACTAGCGGGGGTCACCCGTACTTC.